This entry concerns a single T cell receptor beta chain. These data originate in a study of blood T cell repertoires in COVID-19. Across the whole study: Donors in the United States, Italy and Spain gave samples during acute or convalescent COVID-19.

Assay used: immunoSEQ multiplex PCR; TCRdb lists only in-frame clones, some missing. This table has just over 350,000 clones, about 90% appearing once. Germline V gives CDR1 LGHDT, CDR2 YNNKEL (reference sequence). Trimming removed 3 bases from V and 3 bases from J, with 18 bases in between. This CDR3 is 16 amino acids long. Donors were grouped by their self-reported clinical history. The TCR originated in a woman younger than 45 who had recovered from COVID-19. Input material: PBMCs or T cells enriched from blood (not recorded which). The chain carries TRBV3-1 (or the pseudogene TRBV3-2) and TRBJ2-7, with D perhaps matching TRBD1 (6 bases). The DNA of the CDR3 is TGTGCCAGCAGCCATGGGTATCGGGGCAGGGGCTACGAGCAGTACTTC. This sequence encodes CASSHGYRGRGYEQYF.